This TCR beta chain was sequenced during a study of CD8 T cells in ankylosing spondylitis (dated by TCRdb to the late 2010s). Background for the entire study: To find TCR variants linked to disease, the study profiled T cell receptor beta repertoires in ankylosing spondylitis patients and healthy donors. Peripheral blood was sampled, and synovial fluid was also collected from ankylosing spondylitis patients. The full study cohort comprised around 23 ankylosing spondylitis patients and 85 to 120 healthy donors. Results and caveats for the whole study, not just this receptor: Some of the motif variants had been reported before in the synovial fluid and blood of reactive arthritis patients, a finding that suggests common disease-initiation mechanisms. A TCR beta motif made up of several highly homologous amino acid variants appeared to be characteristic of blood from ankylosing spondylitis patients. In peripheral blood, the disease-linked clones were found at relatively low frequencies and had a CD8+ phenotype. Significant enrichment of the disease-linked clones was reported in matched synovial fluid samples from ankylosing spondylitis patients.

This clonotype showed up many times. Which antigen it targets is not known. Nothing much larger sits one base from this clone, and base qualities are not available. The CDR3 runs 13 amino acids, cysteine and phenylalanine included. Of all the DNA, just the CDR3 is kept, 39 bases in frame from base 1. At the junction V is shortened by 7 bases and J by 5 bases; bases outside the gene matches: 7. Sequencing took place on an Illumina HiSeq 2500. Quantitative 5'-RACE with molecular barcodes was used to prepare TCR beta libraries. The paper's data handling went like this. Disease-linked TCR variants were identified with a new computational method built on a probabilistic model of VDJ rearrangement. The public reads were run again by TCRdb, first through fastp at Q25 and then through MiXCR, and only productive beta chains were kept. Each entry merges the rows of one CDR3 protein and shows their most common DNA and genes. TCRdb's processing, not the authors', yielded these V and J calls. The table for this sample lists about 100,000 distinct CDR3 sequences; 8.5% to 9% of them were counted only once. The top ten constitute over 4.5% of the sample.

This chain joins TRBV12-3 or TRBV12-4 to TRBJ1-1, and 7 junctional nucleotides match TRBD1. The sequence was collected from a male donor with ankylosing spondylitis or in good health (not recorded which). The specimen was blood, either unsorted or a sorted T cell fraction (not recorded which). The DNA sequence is TGTGCCAGCATGGGGACAGTTCGGACTGAAGCTTTCTTT. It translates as CASMGTVRTEAFF.